This T cell receptor beta chain appears in the sequencing data of a study of OX40 agonist ivuxolimab in advanced cancers. As for the study in general: Participants could have had prior anti-PD-1, anti-PD-L1 or anti-CTLA-4 therapy, and approximately 40% had some. Three patients, one with hepatocellular carcinoma and two with cutaneous melanoma, achieved partial responses.

Broader study findings: Researchers did not determine the expanded peripheral T cells' antigen specificity.

Germline CDR1 reads SSHAT; CDR2 reads FNYEAQ (reference sequence). The J segment lost 6 bases and the V segment lost 4 bases, leaving 1 base of the junction unmatched. The CDR3 runs to 15 residues. TCRdb's table, derived via immunoSEQ multiplex PCR, lists solely in-frame clones and lacks some. The repertoire holds about 72,000 clones, with about nine tenths as singletons. In this sample, this clone turned up a few times. Its target is not known. Source: CD4+ or CD8+ T cells sorted from blood, taken in a trial of the OX40 agonist ivuxolimab. V gene TRBV7-7 combines with J gene TRBJ2-2; 14 bases align to TRBD2. The clonotype was recovered from an adult with an advanced solid tumor such as melanoma, head and neck, liver or kidney cancer. The CDR3 loop reads CASSSTSGRAGELFF. The CDR3 DNA follows: TGTGCCAGCAGCTCGACTAGCGGGAGGGCCGGGGAGCTGTTTTTT.